These 27 T cell receptor beta chains originate from one sample sequenced in a study of graft-versus-host responses after intestinal transplantation. The repertoire was sequenced with immunoSEQ multiplex PCR; TCRdb's copy has only in-frame clones and lacks some. The sample records some 1,500 clones, roughly 91% being singletons. Source: PBMCs, taken 16 days after intestinal transplant. These receptors came from a human patient who received an intestinal transplant, so some T cells may come from the graft donor.

The rearrangement links TRBV6-5 to TRBJ2-2; D gene uncertain. The CDR3 is made up of 12 amino acids. The V gene's germline CDR1 is MNHEY and CDR2 SVGAGI. The V gene lost 2 bases and the J gene lost 4 bases, with 2 bases spanning the gap. CDR3 DNA sequence: TGTGCCAGCAGTTACCGCACCGGGGAGCTGTTTTTT. It is translated as CASSYRTGELFF.

V gene TRBV29-1 combines with J gene TRBJ2-7; TRBD2 might be the D (5 bases). CDR1 is SQVTM, CDR2 ANQGSEA, per germline. The V gene lost 6 bases and the J gene lost 2 bases, with 17 bases spanning the gap. The CDR3 runs to 14 residues. The CDR3 sequence: CSVAIQARAYEQYF. The CDR3 DNA is TGCAGCGTCGCAATCCAGGCGAGGGCCTACGAGCAGTACTTC.

The genes are TRBV9 and TRBJ2-1; tentative D call: TRBD1 (6 bases). Per germline, CDR1 SGDLS and CDR2 YYNGEE. Between the trimmed V and J ends, which lost 2 bases and 8 bases, there was a span of 17 bases. This CDR3 contains 15 residues. The CDR3 loop is CASSVGDNPWDEQFF. Written as DNA, the CDR3 is TGTGCCAGCAGCGTTGGGGACAATCCCTGGGATGAGCAGTTCTTC.

CDR3 protein: CASSKTVSSYNEQFF. In nucleotides, the CDR3 is TGTGCCAGCAGCAAGACAGTGAGCTCCTACAATGAGCAGTTCTTC. This rearrangement joins TRBV13 to TRBJ2-1; TRBD1 might be the D (5 bases). Germline values: CDR1 PRHDT, CDR2 FYEKMQ (reference sequence). The ends were cut back, 5 bases at V and 0 bases at J, with 11 bases in the middle. This CDR3 region has 15 residues. The full variable domain, completed using reference TRBV13 and TRBJ2-1, is AAGVIQSPRHLIKEKRETATLKCYPIPRHDTVYWYQQGPGQDPQFLISFYEKMQSDKGSIPDRFSAQQFSDYHSELNMSSLELGDSALYFCASSKTVSSYNEQFFGPGTRLTVL.

The rearrangement joins TRBV6-1 to TRBJ1-3, with TRBD1 identical over 8 bases. Germline trimming cut 5 bases from V and 2 bases from J; bases unmatched to any gene: 2. Germline V gene sequence: CDR1 MNHNS, CDR2 SASEGT. The CDR3 extends over 14 amino acids. In DNA form, the CDR3 reads TGTGCCAGCAGTACGACAGGGGCTGGAAACACCATATATTTT. Translation gives CASSTTGAGNTIYF.

V is TRBV29-1 and J is TRBJ1-2, with 12 bases that match TRBD1. V was clipped by 7 bases and J by 1 base; unmatched bases: 7. This CDR3 contains 15 residues. Per the germline V gene, CDR1 is SQVTM and CDR2 is ANQGSEA. The CDR3 sequence: CSARDRGLGNYGYTF. DNA of the CDR3: TGCAGCGCCCGGGACAGGGGGCTAGGTAACTATGGCTACACCTTC.

The chain uses TRBV27 and TRBJ2-7, with D tentatively TRBD2 (6 bases). CDR3 length equals 13 residues. Germline V lookup: CDR1 MNHEY, CDR2 SMNVEV (reference sequence). Trimming stripped 7 bases from V and 3 bases from J, with 13 bases between. The CDR3 protein is CASKMGGGYEQYF. The CDR3 DNA reads TGTGCCAGCAAAATGGGGGGAGGCTACGAGCAGTACTTC.

The rearrangement uses TRBV19 and TRBJ2-1, with 9 bases lining up with TRBD2. The CDR3 has 15 residues. J lost 8 bases, V lost 7 bases, and 12 bases had no gene match. CDR1 is LNHDA and CDR2 is SQIVND in the germline V gene (reference sequence). Written as DNA, the CDR3 is TGTGCCAGTATTAGTTGGACTAGCGAGACTCATGAGCAGTTCTTC. Its protein product is CASISWTSETHEQFF.

J is TRBJ2-5 and V is TRBV21-1; TRBD1, as called in the table, went unchecked against the DNA. TRBV21-1 is a known pseudogene. The CDR3 length is 15 residues. The CDR3 loop is CASSKGAGIKETQYF. The DNA of the CDR3 is TGTGCCAGCAGCAAAGGAGCAGGAATTAAAGAGACCCAGTACTTC.

This clone is a singleton in its sample. The rearrangement uses TRBV14 and TRBJ1-2; D remains ambiguous. CDR1 is SGHDN and CDR2 is FVKESK in the germline V gene. The CDR3 contains 18 residues. The V end was cut by 1 base, the J end by 4 bases, with 22 bases between. Written as DNA, the CDR3 is TGTGCCAGCAGCCAAGCTGTAGAGGGTCCCAAAGTTACCTATGGCTACACCTTC. Amino acids: CASSQAVEGPKVTYGYTF.

The chain recombines TRBV27 with TRBJ1-6; unclear D gene. The CDR3 is 12 amino acids. Trimming stripped 2 bases from V and 8 bases from J, with 4 bases between. CDR1 MNHEY and CDR2 SMNVEV come from the germline V gene (reference sequence). For the CDR3, the DNA is TGTGCCAGCAGTTTAGGGGATTCACCCCTCCACTTT. Translated: CASSLGDSPLHF.

V is TRBV9 and J is TRBJ1-6; 10 bases line up with TRBD1. The germline CDR1 and CDR2 sequences are SGDLS and YYNGEE. Unmatched junction bases numbered 2, after V lost 2 bases and J lost 6 bases. The CDR3 has 15 amino acids. Here the CDR3 reads CASSVGDRGNSPLHF. The CDR3 DNA sequence: TGTGCCAGCAGCGTGGGGGACAGGGGTAATTCACCCCTCCACTTT.

The gene calls are TRBV7-9 and TRBJ1-2; no firm D call. V was clipped by 6 bases and J by 8 bases, with 10 bases between them. The CDR3 totals 11 residues. The germline CDR1 and CDR2 sequences are SEHNR and FQNEAQ (reference sequence). The CDR3 reads CASSRSYGYTF. DNA of the CDR3: TGTGCCAGCAGTAGGTCCTACGGCTACACCTTC.

The chain recombines TRBV19 with TRBJ2-1, with D unresolved. From germline, CDR1 is LNHDA and CDR2 SQIVND (reference sequence). This CDR3 spans 16 amino acids. V was trimmed by 5 bases and J by 0 bases, leaving 14 bases between them. The CDR3 spells CASSQTLPSSYNEQFF. In DNA form, the CDR3 reads TGTGCCAGTAGTCAGACTCTCCCTAGCTCCTACAATGAGCAGTTCTTC.

The rearrangement links TRBV7-9 to TRBJ2-1; 8 bases align to TRBD2. V was clipped by 5 bases and J by 0 bases; unmatched bases: 6. The V gene's germline CDR1 is SEHNR and CDR2 FQNEAQ (reference sequence). This CDR3 region has 16 residues. The CDR3 DNA sequence: TGTGCCAGCAGCGGTTCTAGCGGGCGCTCCTACAATGAGCAGTTCTTC. Translation gives CASSGSSGRSYNEQFF.

The rearrangement links TRBV6-5 to TRBJ2-7, with D perhaps TRBD1 (6 bases). V dropped 5 bases and J dropped 4 bases, with 18 bases sitting between them. In germline, CDR1 is MNHEY, CDR2 SVGAGI. The CDR3 is made up of 15 amino acids. The CDR3 reads CASSRPQGSLYEQYF. CDR3 nucleotides: TGTGCCAGCAGTCGTCCTCAGGGGAGCCTATACGAGCAGTACTTC.

The chain recombines TRBV6-1 with TRBJ1-5; D is unresolved. This CDR3 contains 14 residues. The V gene's germline CDR1 is MNHNS and CDR2 SASEGT. V was shortened by 4 bases and J by 3 bases, with 10 bases between the two germline ends. Written as DNA, the CDR3 is TGTGCCAGCAGTGTTAGGGCCGACAATCAGCCCCAGCATTTT. This sequence encodes CASSVRADNQPQHF.

This chain links TRBV29-1 with TRBJ2-1; D is uncertain. The CDR3 is 12 amino acids. Trimming left V 5 bases short and J 4 bases short, with 9 bases between. Germline V lookup: CDR1 SQVTM, CDR2 ANQGSEA. In DNA, the CDR3 is TGCAGCGTTAGAGACGGTTACAATGAGCAGTTCTTC. Its translation is CSVRDGYNEQFF.

The chain is built from TRBV13 and TRBJ2-7, with D possibly TRBD1 on 5 matching bases. V was trimmed by 6 bases and J by 7 bases, leaving 16 bases between them. Germline CDR1 reads PRHDT; CDR2 reads FYEKMQ (reference sequence). The length of the CDR3 is 13 residues. The CDR3 DNA reads as TGTGCCAGCAGTGGTCCCCAGGGTTGGGAGCAGTACTTC. Amino acid sequence: CASSGPQGWEQYF.

This chain connects TRBV19 to TRBJ1-2, with a weak D call TRBD1 (5 bases). CDR3 size: 13 residues. Germline assignment: CDR1 LNHDA and CDR2 SQIVND (reference sequence). V was clipped by 3 bases and J by 8 bases, with 13 bases between them. The CDR3 is CASSIFGAEGYTF. The CDR3 DNA follows: TGTGCCAGTAGTATCTTCGGGGCAGAGGGCTACACCTTC.

This clone was seen just once. The chain links TRBV6-8 to TRBJ2-7, with D possibly called TRBD1 or TRBD2 (5 bases each). This CDR3 contains 14 residues. Germline CDR1 and CDR2: MNHGY and SAAAGT. Between the trimmed V and J ends, which lost 6 bases and 3 bases, there was a span of 15 bases. CDR3 amino acids: CASRPSTGLYEQYF. The CDR3 DNA is TGTGCCAGCAGACCATCTACGGGGCTCTACGAGCAGTACTTC.

The rearrangement uses TRBV6-6 and TRBJ2-1; D is perhaps TRBD2 (5 bases). Germline V gives CDR1 MNHNY, CDR2 SVGAGI (reference sequence). V lost 7 bases, J lost 4 bases, and 11 bases lay in between. The CDR3 spans 13 residues. In nucleotides, the CDR3 is TGTGCCAGCACCGAGGACTGGTACAATGAGCAGTTCTTC. Translation gives CASTEDWYNEQFF.

As concerns this clone: Other DNA sequences in the same sample also yield this CDR3. V gene TRBV7-9 combines with J gene TRBJ1-1; a possible D gene is TRBD1 (6 bases). The germline CDR1 and CDR2 sequences are SEHNR and FQNEAQ (reference sequence). Trimming took off 3 bases at V and 4 bases at J, with 15 bases between the two ends. This CDR3 spans 15 amino acids. CDR3 nucleotides: TGTGCCAGCAGCTTTTCAGGGGTGGGCGGCACTGAAGCTTTCTTT. Amino acid sequence: CASSFSGVGGTEAFF. The full variable domain, in which reference TRBV7-9 and TRBJ1-1 provide the parts outside the CDR3, is DTGVSQNPRHKITKRGQNVTFRCDPISEHNRLYWYRQTLGQGPEFLTYFQNEAQLEKSRLLSDRFSAERPKGSFSTLEIQRTEQGDSAMYLCASSFSGVGGTEAFFGQGTRLTVV.

This clone was detected a few times. V usage is TRBV9 and J usage is TRBJ2-3, with TRBD2 matching over 7 bases. Trimming cost V 4 bases and J 5 bases; bases outside gene matches: 7. The germline CDR1 and CDR2 sequences are SGDLS and YYNGEE. The CDR3 sequence is 14 residues long. The CDR3 spells CASSPAGDGDTQYF. DNA for the CDR3: TGTGCCAGCAGCCCGGCGGGGGATGGAGATACGCAGTATTTT.

The chain combines TRBV2 with TRBJ2-7, with D perhaps TRBD2 (6 bases). Trimming took 8 bases from V and 0 from J, leaving 17 bases between them. The CDR3 is 15 amino acids. CDR1 and CDR2 from the germline V gene are SNHLY and FYNNEI. This chain's CDR3 is CASRRRAPSSYEQYF. In DNA form, the CDR3 reads TGTGCCAGCCGCCGGAGGGCCCCAAGCTCCTACGAGCAGTACTTC.

The chain links TRBV19 to TRBJ2-7; perhaps D is TRBD1 or TRBD2 (5 bases each). Trimming stripped 3 bases from V and 0 bases from J, with 9 bases between. Germline V gene sequence: CDR1 LNHDA, CDR2 SQIVND (reference sequence). The CDR3 sequence is 14 residues long. CDR3 in amino acids: CASSIGAYSYEQYF. DNA for the CDR3: TGTGCCAGTAGTATCGGGGCCTACTCCTACGAGCAGTACTTC.

The V and J genes are TRBV7-9 and TRBJ2-7; D uncertain. V lost 0 bases and J 1 base, leaving 13 bases between the germline ends. Germline-derived CDR1 and CDR2 are SEHNR and FQNEAQ (reference sequence). This CDR3 is 16 amino acids long. In DNA form, the CDR3 reads TGTGCCAGCAGCTTAGCGCCGTTTTTGGGATCCTACGAGCAGTACTTC. Its translation: CASSLAPFLGSYEQYF.